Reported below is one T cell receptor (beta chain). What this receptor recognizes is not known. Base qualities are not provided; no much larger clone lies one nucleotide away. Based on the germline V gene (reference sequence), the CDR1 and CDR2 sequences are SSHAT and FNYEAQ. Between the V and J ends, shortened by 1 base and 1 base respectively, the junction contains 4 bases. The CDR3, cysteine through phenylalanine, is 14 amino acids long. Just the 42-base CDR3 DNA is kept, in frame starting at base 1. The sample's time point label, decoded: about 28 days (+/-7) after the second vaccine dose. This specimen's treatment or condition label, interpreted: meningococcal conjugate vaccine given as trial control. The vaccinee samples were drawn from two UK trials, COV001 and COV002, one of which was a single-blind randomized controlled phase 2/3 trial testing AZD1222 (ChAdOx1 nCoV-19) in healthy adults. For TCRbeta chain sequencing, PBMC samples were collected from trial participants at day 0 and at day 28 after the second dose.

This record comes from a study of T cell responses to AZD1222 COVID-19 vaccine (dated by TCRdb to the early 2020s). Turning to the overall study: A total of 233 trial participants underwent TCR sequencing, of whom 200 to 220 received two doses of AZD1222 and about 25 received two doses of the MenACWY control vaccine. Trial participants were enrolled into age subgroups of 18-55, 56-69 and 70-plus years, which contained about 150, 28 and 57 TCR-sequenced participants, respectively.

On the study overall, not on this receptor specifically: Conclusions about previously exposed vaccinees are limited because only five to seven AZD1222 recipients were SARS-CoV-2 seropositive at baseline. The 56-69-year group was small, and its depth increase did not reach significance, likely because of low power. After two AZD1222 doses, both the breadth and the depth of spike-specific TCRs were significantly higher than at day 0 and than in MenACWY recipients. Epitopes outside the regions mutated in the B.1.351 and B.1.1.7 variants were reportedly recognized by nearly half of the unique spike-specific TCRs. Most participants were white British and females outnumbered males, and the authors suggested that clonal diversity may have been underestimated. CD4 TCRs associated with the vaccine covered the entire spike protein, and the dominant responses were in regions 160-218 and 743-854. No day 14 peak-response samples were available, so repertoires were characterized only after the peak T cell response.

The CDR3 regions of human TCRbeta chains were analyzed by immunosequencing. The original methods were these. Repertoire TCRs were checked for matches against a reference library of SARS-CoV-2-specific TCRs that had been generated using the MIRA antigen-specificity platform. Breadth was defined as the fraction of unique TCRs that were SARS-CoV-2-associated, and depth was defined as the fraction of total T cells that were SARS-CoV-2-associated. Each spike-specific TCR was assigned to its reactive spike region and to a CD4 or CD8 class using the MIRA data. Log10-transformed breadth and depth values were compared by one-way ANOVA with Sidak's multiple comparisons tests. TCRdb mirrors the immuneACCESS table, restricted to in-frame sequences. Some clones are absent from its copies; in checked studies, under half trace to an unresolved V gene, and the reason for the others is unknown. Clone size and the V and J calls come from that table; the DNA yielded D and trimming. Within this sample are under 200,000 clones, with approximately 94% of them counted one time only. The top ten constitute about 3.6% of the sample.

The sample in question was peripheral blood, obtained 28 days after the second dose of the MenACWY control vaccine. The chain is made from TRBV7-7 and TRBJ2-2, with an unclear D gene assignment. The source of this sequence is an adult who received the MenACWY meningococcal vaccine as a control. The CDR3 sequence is CASSLGLNTGELFF. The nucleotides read TGTGCCAGCAGCTTAGGATTGAACACCGGGGAGCTGTTTTTT.